This T cell receptor (beta chain) was profiled in a study of blood T cell repertoires in COVID-19. Study-level information: Acute and convalescent COVID-19 samples came from the United States, Italy and Spain. The analysed material was cDNA or gDNA that came from T cells, B-cell-depleted T cells, or PBMCs.

V was shortened by 7 bases and J by 4 bases, with 17 bases between the two germline ends. The CDR3 totals 15 residues. Germline lookup yields CDR1 LGHNT and CDR2 FRNRAP. In the original analysis: Amplification with reference gene primers provided the estimates of nucleated cell counts. The method was immunoSEQ multiplex PCR; TCRdb's version includes in-frame clones alone and lacks a portion of them. For V, J and clone size, that table is used; D and trimming come from the DNA. The sample records some 100,000 clones, around 80% being singletons. The chain employs TRBV12-5 and TRBJ2-1; weak D call: TRBD2 (6 bases). The material sequenced was peripheral blood. The clonotype was recovered from a man aged 50-60 years with acute or convalescent COVID-19. In DNA form, the CDR3 reads TGTGCTAGTGATCCACGGGACTTAGGTTACAATGAGCAGTTCTTC. This translates into CASDPRDLGYNEQFF.